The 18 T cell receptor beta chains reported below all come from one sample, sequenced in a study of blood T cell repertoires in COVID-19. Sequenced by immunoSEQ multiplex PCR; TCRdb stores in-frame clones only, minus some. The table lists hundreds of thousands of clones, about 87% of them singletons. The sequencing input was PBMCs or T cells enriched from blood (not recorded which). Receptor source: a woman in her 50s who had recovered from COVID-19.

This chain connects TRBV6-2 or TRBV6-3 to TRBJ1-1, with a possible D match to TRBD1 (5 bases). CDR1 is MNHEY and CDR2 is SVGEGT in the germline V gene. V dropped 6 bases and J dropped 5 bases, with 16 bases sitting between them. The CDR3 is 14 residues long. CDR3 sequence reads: CASSIRTAGTEAFF. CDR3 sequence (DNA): TGTGCCAGCAGCATCAGGACGGCAGGGACTGAAGCTTTCTTT.

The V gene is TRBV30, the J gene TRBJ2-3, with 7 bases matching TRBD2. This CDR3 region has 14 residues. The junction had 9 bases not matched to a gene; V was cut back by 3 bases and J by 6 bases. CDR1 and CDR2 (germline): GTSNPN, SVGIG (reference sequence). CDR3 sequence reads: CAWSLAEHGDTQYF. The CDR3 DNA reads TGTGCCTGGAGCCTAGCGGAACATGGCGATACGCAGTATTTT.

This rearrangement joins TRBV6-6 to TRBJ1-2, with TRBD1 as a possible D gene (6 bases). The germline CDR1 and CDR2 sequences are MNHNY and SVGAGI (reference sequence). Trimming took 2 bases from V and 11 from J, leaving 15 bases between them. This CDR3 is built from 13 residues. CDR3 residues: CASSYGAGERYTF. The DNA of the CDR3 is TGTGCCAGCAGTTACGGGGCAGGGGAGAGGTACACCTTC.

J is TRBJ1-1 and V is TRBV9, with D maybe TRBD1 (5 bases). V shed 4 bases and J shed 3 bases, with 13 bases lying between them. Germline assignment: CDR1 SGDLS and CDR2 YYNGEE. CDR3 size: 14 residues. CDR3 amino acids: CASSPGMDDTEAFF. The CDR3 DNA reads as TGTGCCAGCAGCCCAGGGATGGATGACACTGAAGCTTTCTTT.

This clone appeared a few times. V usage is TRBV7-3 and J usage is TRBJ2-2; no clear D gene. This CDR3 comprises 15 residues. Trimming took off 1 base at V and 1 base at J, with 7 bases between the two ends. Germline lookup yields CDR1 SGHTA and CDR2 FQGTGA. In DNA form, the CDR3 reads TGTGCCAGCAGCTTAAATGCAGTGAACACCGGGGAGCTGTTTTTT. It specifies CASSLNAVNTGELFF.

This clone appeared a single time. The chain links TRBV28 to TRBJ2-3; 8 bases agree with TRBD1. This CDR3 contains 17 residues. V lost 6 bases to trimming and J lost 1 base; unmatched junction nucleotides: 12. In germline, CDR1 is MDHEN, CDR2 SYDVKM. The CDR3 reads CASSPGTGYLRTDTQYF. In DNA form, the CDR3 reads TGTGCCAGCAGCCCCGGGACAGGTTACTTACGCACAGATACGCAGTATTTT.

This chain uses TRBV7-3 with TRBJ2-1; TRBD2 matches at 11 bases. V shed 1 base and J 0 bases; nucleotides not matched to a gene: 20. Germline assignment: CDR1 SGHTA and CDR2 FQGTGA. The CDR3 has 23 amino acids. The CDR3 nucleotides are TGTGCCAGCAGCTTAAAAGTGTCGGGAGCCGGGACTAGCGGCCAGAGCTCCTACAATGAGCAGTTCTTC. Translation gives CASSLKVSGAGTSGQSSYNEQFF.

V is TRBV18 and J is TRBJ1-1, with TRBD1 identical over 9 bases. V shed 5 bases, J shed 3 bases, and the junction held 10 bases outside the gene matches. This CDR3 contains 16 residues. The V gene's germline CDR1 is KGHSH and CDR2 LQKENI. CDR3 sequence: CASSSLQGAGDTEAFF. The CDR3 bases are TGTGCCAGCTCATCGCTACAGGGGGCAGGCGACACTGAAGCTTTCTTT.

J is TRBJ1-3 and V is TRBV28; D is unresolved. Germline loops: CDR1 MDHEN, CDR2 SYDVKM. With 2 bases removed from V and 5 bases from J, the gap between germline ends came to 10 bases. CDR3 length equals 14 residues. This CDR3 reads CASSLPATRNTIYF. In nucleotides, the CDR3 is TGTGCCAGCAGTTTACCAGCGACGAGAAACACCATATATTTT.

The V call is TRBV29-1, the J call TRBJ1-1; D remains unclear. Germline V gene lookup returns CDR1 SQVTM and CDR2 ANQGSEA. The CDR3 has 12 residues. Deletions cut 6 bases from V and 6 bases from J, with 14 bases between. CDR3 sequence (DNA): TGCAGCGTGTCCGGAGGGTACGCTGAAGCTTTCTTT. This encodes CSVSGGYAEAFF.

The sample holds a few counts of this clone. The CDR3 is CASSLGSIGGTDYTF. CDR3 nucleotides: TGTGCCAGCAGCTTGGGATCTATAGGGGGCACGGACTACACCTTC. This chain joins TRBV5-6 and TRBJ1-2, with 7 bases aligning to TRBD1. CDR1 is SGHDT and CDR2 is YYEEEE in the germline V gene. This CDR3 region has 15 residues. Trimming cost V 0 bases and J 10 bases; bases outside gene matches: 12.

CDR3 loop: CATRAGLAGVYEQYF. The CDR3 coding sequence is TGTGCCACCAGAGCGGGACTAGCGGGAGTCTACGAGCAGTACTTC. The chain is built from TRBV15 and TRBJ2-7, with TRBD2 matching 14 bases. The V and J ends lost 6 bases and 3 bases, in that order; junction bases with no gene match: 4. The CDR3 extends over 15 amino acids. Per the germline V gene, CDR1 is LNHNV and CDR2 is YYDKDF (reference sequence).

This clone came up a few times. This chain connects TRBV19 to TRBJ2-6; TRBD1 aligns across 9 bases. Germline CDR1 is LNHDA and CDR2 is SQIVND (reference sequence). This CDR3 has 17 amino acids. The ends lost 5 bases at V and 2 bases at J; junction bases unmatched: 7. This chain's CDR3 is CASSARDRDAGANVLTF. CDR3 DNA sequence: TGTGCCAGTAGTGCCCGGGACAGGGATGCTGGGGCCAACGTCCTGACTTTC.

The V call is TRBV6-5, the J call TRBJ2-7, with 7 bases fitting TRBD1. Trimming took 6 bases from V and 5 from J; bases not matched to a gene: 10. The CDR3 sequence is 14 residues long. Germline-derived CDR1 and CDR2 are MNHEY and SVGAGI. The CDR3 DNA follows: TGTGCCAGCAGCATCCGGGACAGTACCCACGAGCAGTACTTC. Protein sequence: CASSIRDSTHEQYF.

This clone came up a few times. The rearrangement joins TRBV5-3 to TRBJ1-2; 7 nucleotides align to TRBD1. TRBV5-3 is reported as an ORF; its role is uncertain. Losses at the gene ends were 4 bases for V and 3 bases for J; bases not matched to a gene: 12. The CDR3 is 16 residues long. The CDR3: CARSGAAEGAYYGYTF. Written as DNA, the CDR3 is TGTGCCAGAAGCGGGGCGGCGGAGGGGGCATACTATGGCTACACCTTC.

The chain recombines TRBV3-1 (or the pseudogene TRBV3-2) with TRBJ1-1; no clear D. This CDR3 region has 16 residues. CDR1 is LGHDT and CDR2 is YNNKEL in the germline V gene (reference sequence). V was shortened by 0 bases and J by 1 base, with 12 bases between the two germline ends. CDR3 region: CASSQDSFIPNTEAFF. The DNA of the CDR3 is TGTGCCAGCAGCCAAGATTCATTCATCCCGAACACTGAAGCTTTCTTT.

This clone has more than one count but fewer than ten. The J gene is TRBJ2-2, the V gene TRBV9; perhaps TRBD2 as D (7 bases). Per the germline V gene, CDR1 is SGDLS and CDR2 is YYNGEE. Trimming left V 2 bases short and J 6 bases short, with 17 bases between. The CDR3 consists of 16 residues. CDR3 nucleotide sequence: TGTGCCAGCAGCGTGACGAGCGGGACAATCCCCGGGGAGCTGTTTTTT. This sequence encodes CASSVTSGTIPGELFF. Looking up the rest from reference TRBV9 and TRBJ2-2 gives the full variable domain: DSGVTQTPKHLITATGQRVTLRCSPRSGDLSVYWYQQSLDQGLQFLIQYYNGEERAKGNILERFSAQQFPDLHSELNLSSLELGDSALYFCASSVTSGTIPGELFFGEGSRLTVL.

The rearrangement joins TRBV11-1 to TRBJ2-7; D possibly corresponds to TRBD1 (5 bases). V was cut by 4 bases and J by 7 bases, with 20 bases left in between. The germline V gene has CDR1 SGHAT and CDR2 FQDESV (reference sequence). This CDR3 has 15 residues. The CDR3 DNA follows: TGTGCCAGCAGCTCCGAGACAGCTCCAACGGAAGAGCAGTACTTC. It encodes CASSSETAPTEEQYF.